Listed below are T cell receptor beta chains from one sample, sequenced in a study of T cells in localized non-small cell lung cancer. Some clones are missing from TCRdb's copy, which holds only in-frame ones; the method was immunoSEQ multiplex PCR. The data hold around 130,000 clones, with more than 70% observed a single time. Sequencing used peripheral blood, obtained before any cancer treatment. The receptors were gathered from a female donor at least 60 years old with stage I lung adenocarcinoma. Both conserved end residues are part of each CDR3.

CASSLAGGLYNEQFF TRBJ2-1 TRBV27
CSVKGQGTPNTEAFF TRBJ1-1 TRBV29-1
CASSTHAGSGANVLTF TRBJ2-6 TRBV9
CASSYLLEQFF TRBJ2-1 TRBV6-5
CASSHPHQTGYSNQPQHF TRBJ1-5 TRBV4-2
CASQTSYGYTF TRBJ1-2 TRBV6-1
CASSFLGGGANEQYF TRBJ2-7 TRBV28
CASRPRESYEQYF TRBJ2-7 TRBV10-2
CASSEGKTEAFF TRBJ1-1 TRBV6-5
CASSWILARTPNTGELFF TRBJ2-2 TRBV7-9
CASSSISRDIDQPQHF TRBJ1-5 TRBV19
CASSDQGFQYF TRBJ2-5 TRBV6-5
CASSYRGGYEQYF TRBJ2-7 TRBV6-6
CAWSVGGRGNQPQHF TRBJ1-5 TRBV30
CASSYRDRVVETQYF TRBJ2-5 TRBV11-2
CASSLPRTDTNYGYTF TRBJ1-2 TRBV7-9
CASSEAGTGNTQYF TRBJ2-3 TRBV19
CASEKSYGGETQYF TRBJ2-5 TRBV2
CASSPTTRNQETQYF TRBJ2-5 TRBV5-1
CSVGTSSLAFF TRBJ1-1 TRBV29-1
CASSRTGYEQYF TRBJ2-7 TRBV5-1
CASSEVRVSEAFF TRBJ1-1 TRBV25-1
CASSYSTGGFGYGYTF TRBJ1-2 TRBV6-5
CAISESRGSGYTF TRBJ1-2 TRBV10-3
CASSVFRYGYTF TRBJ1-2 TRBV2
CASSYGRGEFQEKLFF TRBJ1-4 TRBV11-2
CASSGGRDRGYEQFF TRBJ2-1 TRBV7-2
CASSPFGENNEQFF TRBJ2-1 TRBV7-3
CASSFSTGHFYTF TRBJ1-2 TRBV27
CSAGRESYNEQFF TRBJ2-1 TRBV29-1
CATSNDRISNQPQHF TRBJ1-5 TRBV15
CASRFSTGELFF TRBJ2-2 TRBV6-6
CASSPRLAGSYEQYF TRBJ2-7 TRBV9
CASSGTENTEAFF TRBJ1-1 TRBV25-1
CASSGGGSIYEQYF TRBJ2-7 TRBV28
CASSQDGQGSGNTIYF TRBJ1-3 TRBV4-1
CASSLGGQNSYEQYF TRBJ2-7 TRBV28
CASSWIGGDEQFF TRBJ2-1 TRBV5-4
CASSARDRMVYGYTF TRBJ1-2 TRBV7-8
CASRIGIDREVEQYF TRBJ2-7 TRBV6-5
CAISIGASHQNTGELFF TRBJ2-2 TRBV10-3
CASSTDRGANGYTF TRBJ1-2 TRBV5-1
CASSVGLAENYEQYF TRBJ2-7 TRBV9
CASSLIGVAGIIDTQYF TRBJ2-3 TRBV7-8
CASKVGSYEQYF TRBJ2-7 TRBV6-1